The source of this T cell receptor beta chain is a study of regulatory T cells in long-lasting Graves disease. Looking at the study overall: Antithyroid drug exposure in newly diagnosed Graves' patients had lasted under 3 months. Study-wide findings and caveats: New patients shared fewer public clonotypes (966) than persistent patients did (over 2,500).

Both iRepertoire HTBI primers and Arm-PCR of CDR3 regions were used to build the TCR beta libraries. A single record per CDR3 protein comes from TCRdb applying MiXCR to the multiplex PCR reads. The sample carries over 200,000 distinct CDR3 sequences, about 17% recorded once. This clonotype has at least ten counts. Its specificity is unknown. Germline lookup yields CDR1 LNHDA and CDR2 SQIVND (reference sequence). This CDR3 is built from 15 residues. The V gene end was trimmed by 6 bases and the J gene end by 4 bases; junction bases not matched to a gene: 6. Time point specified: newly diagnosed GD, antithyroid drugs for less than 3 months. The authors made the TCR library using RNA they extracted from PBMCs. In this cohort, patients came from an endocrinology department located in Xi'an, China.

Sequencing used peripheral blood mononuclear cells (PBMCs), obtained at new diagnosis, from a patient treated with antithyroid drugs. The clonotype was recovered from a female donor with Graves disease. The V gene is TRBV19, the J gene TRBJ1-2, with TRBD1 matching over 12 bases. The CDR3 loop is CASSPGTGGTYGYTF. CDR3 DNA sequence: TGTGCCAGTAGCCCCGGGACAGGGGGCACCTATGGCTACACCTTC.